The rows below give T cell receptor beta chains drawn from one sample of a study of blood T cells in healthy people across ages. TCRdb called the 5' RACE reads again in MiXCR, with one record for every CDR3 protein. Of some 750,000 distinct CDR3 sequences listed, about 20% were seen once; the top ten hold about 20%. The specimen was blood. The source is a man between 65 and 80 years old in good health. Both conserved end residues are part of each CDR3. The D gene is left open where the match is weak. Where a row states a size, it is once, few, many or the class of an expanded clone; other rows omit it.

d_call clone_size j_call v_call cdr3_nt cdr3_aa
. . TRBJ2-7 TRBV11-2 TGTGCCAGCAGCCTATGGACGTCCTACGAGCAGTACTTC CASSLWTSYEQYF
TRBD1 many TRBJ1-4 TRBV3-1 TGTGCCAGCAGCCTCGGGACAGGGGGCGGAAAACTGTTTTTT CASSLGTGGGKLFF
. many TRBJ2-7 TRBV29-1 TGCAGCGTTGCACAGGGAGGATACGAGCAGTACTTC CSVAQGGYEQYF
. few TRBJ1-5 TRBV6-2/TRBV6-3 TGTGCCAGCAGGGGCACAGGGATAGGTGGCCAGCATTTT CASRGTGIGGQHF
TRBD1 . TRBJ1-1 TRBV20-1 TGCAGTGCCTTATCCTTCGGACAGGCGGACACTGAAGCTTTCTTT CSALSFGQADTEAFF
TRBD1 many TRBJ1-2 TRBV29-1 TGCAGCGTCGAGACAGGGTTCTACACCTTC CSVETGFYTF
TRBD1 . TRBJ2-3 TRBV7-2 TGTGCCAGCAGCTGGGACAGGGGAACAGATACGCAGTATTTT CASSWDRGTDTQYF
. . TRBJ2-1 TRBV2 TGTGCCAGCAGTGTGGGTTTAGGAGGTGAGCAGTTCTTC CASSVGLGGEQFF
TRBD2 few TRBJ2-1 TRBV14 TGTGCCAGCAGCCAAGACAGCGGACTAGCGGGCAATGAGCAGTTCTTC CASSQDSGLAGNEQFF
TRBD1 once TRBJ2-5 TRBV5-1 TGCGCCAGCAGCATTCAGGGGGCGCAGGAGACCCAGTACTTC CASSIQGAQETQYF
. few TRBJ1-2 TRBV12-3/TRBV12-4 TGTGCCAGCGCTTTGGCAGGGGCCTATGGCTACACCTTC CASALAGAYGYTF
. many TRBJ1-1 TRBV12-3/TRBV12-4 TGTGCCAGCAGTCCCGGGGTGGGTGGTACTGAAGCTTTCTTT CASSPGVGGTEAFF
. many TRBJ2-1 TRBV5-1 TGCGCCAGCAGCTTGCAACACGCCGGTTACAATGAGCAGTTCTTC CASSLQHAGYNEQFF
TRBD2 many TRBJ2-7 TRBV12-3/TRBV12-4 TGTGCCAGCAGCCGGACTAGCGGCTACGAGCAGTACTTC CASSRTSGYEQYF
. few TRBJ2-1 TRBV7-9 TGTGCCAACAGCTCATACTACCCAGGGACCAATGAGCAGTTCTTC CANSSYYPGTNEQFF
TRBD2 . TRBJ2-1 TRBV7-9 TGTGCCAGCAGCTCTAGCGGGAGGGCCTCCCCTGAGCAGTTCTTC CASSSSGRASPEQFF
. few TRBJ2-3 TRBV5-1 TGCGCCAGCAGCTTGGCCGGGCGTAGACCCCCTACAGATACGCAGTATTTT CASSLAGRRPPTDTQYF
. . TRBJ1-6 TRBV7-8 TGTGCCAGCAGCACCGTCCGGACTTCACCCCTCCACTTT CASSTVRTSPLHF
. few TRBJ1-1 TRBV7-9 TGTTCCAGCAGCTTAGGAAGGGGGATTGAGACTGAAGCTTTCTTT CSSSLGRGIETEAFF
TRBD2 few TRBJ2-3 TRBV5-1 TGCGCCAGCAGCTCGATAACTAGCGGGAGCACAGATACGCAGTATTTT CASSSITSGSTDTQYF
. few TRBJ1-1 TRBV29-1 TGCAGCGTTGAGGTGGATCTGAACACTGAAGCTTTCTTT CSVEVDLNTEAFF
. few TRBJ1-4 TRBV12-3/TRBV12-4 TGTGCCAGCAGCGCCACCTCAACTAATGAAAAACTGTTTTTT CASSATSTNEKLFF